These 10 T cell receptor beta chains were all obtained from the same sample, sequenced in a study of T-cell memory formation after mild COVID-19. A single record per CDR3 protein comes from TCRdb applying MiXCR to the 5' RACE reads. The profile covers about 560,000 distinct CDR3 sequences, with approximately 21% appearing a single time and about 8.2% taken by the ten largest. The specimen sequenced was PBMCs or a T cell subset sorted from them (not recorded which). These TCRs come from an adult woman who had mild COVID-19 (a few samples of this study predate the infection). Cell type and time point are not known.

The chain has TRBV5-6 and TRBJ2-7; 9 bases fit TRBD2. With V trimmed by 1 base and J by 2 bases, 10 bases remained unmatched. The CDR3 runs 17 residues. Germline CDR1 is SGHDT and CDR2 is YYEEEE. In nucleotides, the CDR3 is TGTGCCAGCAGCTTGTTTGCGGGAGGGCCAGGGCCCTACGAGCAGTACTTC. It specifies CASSLFAGGPGPYEQYF. The entire variable domain, with the rest obtained from reference TRBV5-6 and TRBJ2-7, is as follows: DAGVTQSPTHLIKTRGQQVTLRCSPKSGHDTVSWYQQALGQGPQFIFQYYEEEERQRGNFPDRFSGHQFPNYSSELNVNALLLGDSALYLCASSLFAGGPGPYEQYFGPGTRLTVT.

The chain links TRBV12-3 or TRBV12-4 to TRBJ1-5; TRBD1 agrees at 7 bases. This CDR3 is 13 amino acids long. The V and J ends lost 8 bases and 1 base, in that order; junction bases with no gene match: 2. The CDR3 here is CASGQVSNQPQHF. CDR3 nucleotides: TGTGCCAGCGGACAGGTCAGCAATCAGCCCCAGCATTTT.

This clonotype was seen more than once but under ten times. The chain uses TRBV12-3 or TRBV12-4 and TRBJ2-7; 13 bases fit TRBD2. After removal of 5 bases from V and 5 bases from J, the junction contained 6 bases not matched to a gene. The CDR3 length is 15 residues. The CDR3 loop reads CASSPTGLAGDEQYF. The CDR3 DNA follows: TGTGCCAGCAGTCCCACCGGACTAGCGGGAGACGAGCAGTACTTC.

The chain carries TRBV6-5 and TRBJ1-1; TRBD1 aligns across 7 bases. The CDR3 is 15 residues long. V was clipped by 5 bases and J by 3 bases; unmatched bases: 9. Per the germline V gene, CDR1 is MNHEY and CDR2 is SVGAGI. The CDR3 nucleotides read TGTGCCAGCAGTACTCTCCTAACAGGGGACACTGAAGCTTTCTTT. It codes for CASSTLLTGDTEAFF.

This clonotype was picked up a small number of times. The V and J genes are TRBV15 and TRBJ2-1, with a possible D match to TRBD2 (5 bases). CDR1 and CDR2 from the germline V gene are LNHNV and YYDKDF (reference sequence). Trimming took 0 bases from V and 5 from J, leaving 11 bases between them. CDR3 length: 15 amino acids. The CDR3 DNA is TGTGCCACCAGCAGAGACCCGGGAAGTAACAATGAGCAGTTCTTC. Translating gives CATSRDPGSNNEQFF.

The chain has TRBV2 and TRBJ1-2; 9 bases fit TRBD1. CDR3 size: 15 residues. V lost 7 bases and J lost 4; bases outside the gene matches: 10. Germline V gene lookup returns CDR1 SNHLY and CDR2 FYNNEI. The CDR3, as DNA: TGTGCCAGCACCAGACAGGGACAGGGTGGCTATGGCTACACCTTC. Amino acids: CASTRQGQGGYGYTF.

The chain joins TRBV24-1 to TRBJ1-5; D perhaps matches TRBD1 (5 bases). V lost 4 bases to trimming and J lost 5 bases, with 14 bases between them. The CDR3 is 15 residues long. CDR1 is KGHDR, CDR2 SFDVKD, per germline. The CDR3 nucleotides read TGTGCCACCAGTGACACCGGGACCCTAGATCAGCCCCAGCATTTT. Translating gives CATSDTGTLDQPQHF.

This clonotype was detected a few times. V usage is TRBV7-9 and J usage is TRBJ2-2; no firm D call. Germline values: CDR1 SEHNR, CDR2 FQNEAQ (reference sequence). V was cut by 5 bases and J by 1 base, with 14 bases left in between. The CDR3 is 16 amino acids. CDR3 region: CASSPTGRLNTGELFF. CDR3 nucleotide sequence: TGTGCCAGCAGCCCGACTGGGCGGTTGAACACCGGGGAGCTGTTTTTT. The full variable domain, its missing parts supplied by reference TRBV7-9 and TRBJ2-2, is DTGVSQNPRHKITKRGQNVTFRCDPISEHNRLYWYRQTLGQGPEFLTYFQNEAQLEKSRLLSDRFSAERPKGSFSTLEIQRTEQGDSAMYLCASSPTGRLNTGELFFGEGSRLTVL.

The chain uses TRBV6-1 and TRBJ1-5; tentatively, D is TRBD1 (6 bases). The V and J ends lost 4 bases and 2 bases respectively, with 18 bases between them. Germline V gene lookup returns CDR1 MNHNS and CDR2 SASEGT. The CDR3 runs to 17 residues. The CDR3 protein is CASSGPGTSNGNQPQHF. CDR3 nucleotide sequence: TGTGCCAGCAGTGGCCCCGGGACATCTAATGGCAATCAGCCCCAGCATTTT.

This clonotype showed up just a few times. The CDR3 loop is CASSLGPGFGTEAFF. The CDR3 region has the DNA TGTGCCAGCAGCTTAGGCCCAGGTTTTGGCACTGAAGCTTTCTTT. V and J are TRBV7-9 and TRBJ1-1; the D is unclear. Germline lookup yields CDR1 SEHNR and CDR2 FQNEAQ (reference sequence). Trimming removed 1 base at V and 4 bases at J, with 13 bases between. The CDR3 runs to 15 residues.